The 2 T cell receptor beta chains below were found in one sample sequenced in a study of T cell repertoires in cytomegalovirus infection. TCRdb called the reads again in MiXCR, with one record for every CDR3 protein. Found here are approximately 250,000 distinct CDR3 sequences, over 20% of them singletons; the top ten hold 18%. The source material was CD8+ T cells from PBMCs. These receptors were taken from a human donor in good health (CMV status not recorded). Some clones in this sample may be carry-over from other donors' samples.

This clonotype was detected only a few times. The rearrangement links TRBV15 to TRBJ2-4; TRBD2 matches 8 bases. In germline, CDR1 is LNHNV, CDR2 YYDKDF (reference sequence). V trimming: 0 bases; J trimming: 5 bases; junction bases outside the gene matches: 9. CDR3 length equals 17 residues. The CDR3 here is CATSRDLVSGEENIQYF. CDR3 nucleotide sequence: TGTGCCACCAGCAGAGATCTCGTTAGCGGGGAGGAAAACATTCAGTACTTC. Full variable domain (remainder filled in from reference TRBV15 and TRBJ2-4): DAMVIQNPRYQVTQFGKPVTLSCSQTLNHNVMYWYQQKSSQAPKLLFHYYDKDFNNEADTPDNFQSRRPNTSFCFLDIRSPGLGDTAMYLCATSRDLVSGEENIQYFGAGTRLSVL.

The chain uses TRBV7-9 and TRBJ1-1, with TRBD1 as a possible D gene (5 bases). The V end lost 5 bases, the J end lost 1 base, and 17 bases lay between the germline ends. This CDR3 has 16 amino acids. Germline CDR1 reads SEHNR; CDR2 reads FQNEAQ (reference sequence). The CDR3 protein is CASSGGGGLRNTEAFF. For the CDR3, the DNA is TGTGCCAGCAGCGGGGGGGGTGGTCTCAGGAACACTGAAGCTTTCTTT.